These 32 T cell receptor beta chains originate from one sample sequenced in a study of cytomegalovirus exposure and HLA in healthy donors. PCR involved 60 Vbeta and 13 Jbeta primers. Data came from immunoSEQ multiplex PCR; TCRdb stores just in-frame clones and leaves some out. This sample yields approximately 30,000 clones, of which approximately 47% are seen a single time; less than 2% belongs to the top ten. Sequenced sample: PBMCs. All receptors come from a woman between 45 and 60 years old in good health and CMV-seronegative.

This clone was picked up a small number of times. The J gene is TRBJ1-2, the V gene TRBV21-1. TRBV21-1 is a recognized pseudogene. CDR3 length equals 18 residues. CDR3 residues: CASSKKRPLNLENYGYTF. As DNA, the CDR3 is TGTGCCAGCAGCAAAAAGAGGCCCCTAAATCTCGAGAACTATGGCTACACCTTC.

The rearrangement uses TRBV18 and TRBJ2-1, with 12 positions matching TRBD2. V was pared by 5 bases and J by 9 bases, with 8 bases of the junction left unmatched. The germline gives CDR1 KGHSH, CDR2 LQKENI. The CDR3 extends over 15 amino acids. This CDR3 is CASSNHLAGGREQFF. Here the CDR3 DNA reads TGTGCCAGCTCAAACCACCTAGCGGGAGGGCGTGAGCAGTTCTTC.

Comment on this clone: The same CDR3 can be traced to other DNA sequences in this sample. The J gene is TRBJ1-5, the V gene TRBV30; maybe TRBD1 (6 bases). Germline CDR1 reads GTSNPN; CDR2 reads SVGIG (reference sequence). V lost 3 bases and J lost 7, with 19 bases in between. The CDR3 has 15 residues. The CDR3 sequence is CAWSQGGGGGQPQHF. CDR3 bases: TGTGCCTGGAGCCAGGGTGGAGGGGGAGGGCAGCCCCAGCATTTT.

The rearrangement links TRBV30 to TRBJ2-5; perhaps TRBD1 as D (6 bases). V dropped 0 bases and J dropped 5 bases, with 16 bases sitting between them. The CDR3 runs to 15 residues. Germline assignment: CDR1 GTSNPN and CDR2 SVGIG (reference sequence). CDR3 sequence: CAWSVGGHGAETQYF. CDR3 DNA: TGTGCCTGGAGTGTAGGGGGACACGGCGCCGAGACCCAGTACTTC.

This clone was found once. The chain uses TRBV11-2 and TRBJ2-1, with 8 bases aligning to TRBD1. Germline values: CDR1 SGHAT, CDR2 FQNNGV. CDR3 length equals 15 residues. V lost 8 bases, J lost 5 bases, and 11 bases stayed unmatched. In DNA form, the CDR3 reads TGTGCCAGCGGCAGACAGGGGCCCGCCAACAATGAGCAGTTCTTC. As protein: CASGRQGPANNEQFF.

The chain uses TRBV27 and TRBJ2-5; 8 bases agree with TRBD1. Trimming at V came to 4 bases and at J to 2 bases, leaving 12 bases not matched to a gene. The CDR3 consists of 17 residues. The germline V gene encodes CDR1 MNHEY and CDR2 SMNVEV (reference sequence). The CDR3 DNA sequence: TGTGCCAGCAGTTCGGCCCCCAGGACAGGGTCACAAGAGACCCAGTACTTC. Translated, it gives CASSSAPRTGSQETQYF.

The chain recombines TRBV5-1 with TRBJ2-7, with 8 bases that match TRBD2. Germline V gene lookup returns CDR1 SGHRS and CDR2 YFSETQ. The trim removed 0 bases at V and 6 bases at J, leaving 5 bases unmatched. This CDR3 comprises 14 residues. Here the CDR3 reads CASSLGGLAREQYF. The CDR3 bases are TGCGCCAGCAGCTTGGGAGGACTAGCACGCGAGCAGTACTTC.

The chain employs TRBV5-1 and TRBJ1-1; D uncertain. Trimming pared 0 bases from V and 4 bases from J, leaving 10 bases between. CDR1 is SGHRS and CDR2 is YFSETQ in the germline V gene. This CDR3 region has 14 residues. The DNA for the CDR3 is TGCGCCAGCAGCTTGGAATCGACTAGCACTGAAGCTTTCTTT. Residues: CASSLESTSTEAFF.

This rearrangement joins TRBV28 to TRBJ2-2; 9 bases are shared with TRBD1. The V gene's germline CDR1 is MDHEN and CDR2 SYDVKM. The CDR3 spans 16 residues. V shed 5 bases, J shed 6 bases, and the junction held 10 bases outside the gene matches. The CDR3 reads CASSAPGTGRAGELFF. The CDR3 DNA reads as TGTGCCAGCAGTGCCCCCGGGACAGGGAGGGCCGGGGAGCTGTTTTTT.

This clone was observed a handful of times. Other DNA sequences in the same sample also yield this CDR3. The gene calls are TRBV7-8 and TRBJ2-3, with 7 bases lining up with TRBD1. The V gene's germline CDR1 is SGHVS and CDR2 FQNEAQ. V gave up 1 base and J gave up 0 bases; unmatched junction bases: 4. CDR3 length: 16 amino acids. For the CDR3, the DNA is TGTGCCAGCAGCTTAGAAGGGGGCCCTAGCACAGATACGCAGTATTTT. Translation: CASSLEGGPSTDTQYF.

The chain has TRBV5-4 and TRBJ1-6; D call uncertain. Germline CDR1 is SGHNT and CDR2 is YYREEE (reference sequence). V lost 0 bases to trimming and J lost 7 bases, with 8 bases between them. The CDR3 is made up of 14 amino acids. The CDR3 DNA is TGTGCCAGCAGCTTGGATGCCGGGAATTCACCCCTCCACTTT. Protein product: CASSLDAGNSPLHF. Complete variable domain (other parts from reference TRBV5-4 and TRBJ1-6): ETGVTQSPTHLIKTRGQQVTLRCSSQSGHNTVSWYQQALGQGPQFIFQYYREEENGRGNFPPRFSGLQFPNYSSELNVNALELDDSALYLCASSLDAGNSPLHFGNGTRLTVT.

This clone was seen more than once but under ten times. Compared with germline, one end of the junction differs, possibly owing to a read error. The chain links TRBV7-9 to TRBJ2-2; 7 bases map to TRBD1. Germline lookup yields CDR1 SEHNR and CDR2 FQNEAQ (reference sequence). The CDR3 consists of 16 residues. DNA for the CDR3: TGTTCCAGCAGCTTAGTACGCCCGACAGGGCCCGGGGAGCTGTTTTTT. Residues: CSSSLVRPTGPGELFF.

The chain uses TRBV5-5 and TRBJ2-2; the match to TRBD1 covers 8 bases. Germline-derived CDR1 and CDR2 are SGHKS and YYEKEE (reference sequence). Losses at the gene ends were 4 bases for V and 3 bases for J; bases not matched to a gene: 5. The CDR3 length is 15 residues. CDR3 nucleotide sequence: TGTGCCAGCAGCCCCAGGGGGCAGGACACCGGGGAGCTGTTTTTT. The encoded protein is CASSPRGQDTGELFF.

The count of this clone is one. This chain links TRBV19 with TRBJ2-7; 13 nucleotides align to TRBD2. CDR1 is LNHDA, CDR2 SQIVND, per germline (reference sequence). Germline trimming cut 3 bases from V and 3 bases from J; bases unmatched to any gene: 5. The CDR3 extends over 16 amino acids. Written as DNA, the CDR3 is TGTGCCAGTAGTATTCGACTAGCGGGGGGCCACTACGAGCAGTACTTC. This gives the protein CASSIRLAGGHYEQYF.

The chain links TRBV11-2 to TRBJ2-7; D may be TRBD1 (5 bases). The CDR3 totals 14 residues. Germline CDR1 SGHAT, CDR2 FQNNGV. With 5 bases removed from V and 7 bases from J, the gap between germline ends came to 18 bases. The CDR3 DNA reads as TGTGCCAGCAGCATCCGAGAAGGCCAGGGAGAGCAGTACTTC. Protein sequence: CASSIREGQGEQYF.

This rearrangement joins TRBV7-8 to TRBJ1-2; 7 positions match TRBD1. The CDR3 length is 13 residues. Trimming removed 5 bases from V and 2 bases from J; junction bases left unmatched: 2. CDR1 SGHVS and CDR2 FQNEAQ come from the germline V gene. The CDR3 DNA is TGTGCCAGCAGCCCGGGACAGAACTATGGCTACACCTTC. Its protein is CASSPGQNYGYTF.

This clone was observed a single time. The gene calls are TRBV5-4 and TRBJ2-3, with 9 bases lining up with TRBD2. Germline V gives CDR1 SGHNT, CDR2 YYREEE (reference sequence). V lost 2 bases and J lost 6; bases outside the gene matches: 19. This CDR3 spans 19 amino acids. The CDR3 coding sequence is TGTGCCAGCAGCTTTGCCCCCTTTATAGTGCGGGGGGGCAAGGATACGCAGTATTTT. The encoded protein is CASSFAPFIVRGGKDTQYF.

The CDR3 DNA reads as TGTGCCAGCAGGGAATGGACTGCACGCAGGGAGCAGTACTTC. This encodes CASREWTARREQYF. J is TRBJ2-7 and V is TRBV11-2; the D gene is possibly TRBD2 (5 bases). With 6 bases removed from V and 7 bases from J, the gap between germline ends came to 19 bases. This CDR3 has 14 residues. Germline loops: CDR1 SGHAT, CDR2 FQNNGV.

The CDR3 sequence: CASSVTGATYEQYF. The CDR3 nucleotides read TGTGCCAGCAGCGTGACGGGAGCGACCTACGAGCAGTACTTC. The genes are TRBV9 and TRBJ2-7; D is possibly TRBD2 (6 bases). CDR1 is SGDLS and CDR2 is YYNGEE in the germline V gene. This CDR3 region has 14 residues. V lost 2 bases to trimming and J lost 2 bases, with 11 bases between them.

The CDR3 protein is CASSLAQGGGNTIYF. In DNA, the CDR3 is TGCGCCAGCAGCTTGGCCCAGGGGGGCGGAAACACCATATATTTT. The rearrangement uses TRBV5-1 and TRBJ1-3; 7 positions match TRBD1. The CDR3 is 15 amino acids. The germline V gene encodes CDR1 SGHRS and CDR2 YFSETQ. After removal of 0 bases from V and 4 bases from J, the junction contained 4 bases not matched to a gene.

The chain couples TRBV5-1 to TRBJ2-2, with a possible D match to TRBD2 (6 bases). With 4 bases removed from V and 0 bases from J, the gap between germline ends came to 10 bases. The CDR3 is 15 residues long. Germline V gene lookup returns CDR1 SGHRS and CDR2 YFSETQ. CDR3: CASSGGTANTGELFF. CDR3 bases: TGCGCCAGCAGCGGAGGGACGGCGAACACCGGGGAGCTGTTTTTT.

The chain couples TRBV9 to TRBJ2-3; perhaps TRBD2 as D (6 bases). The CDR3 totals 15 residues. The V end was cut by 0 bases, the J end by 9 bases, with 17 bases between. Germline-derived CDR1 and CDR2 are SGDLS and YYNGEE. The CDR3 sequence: CASSVAMVGGLTQYF. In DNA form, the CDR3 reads TGTGCCAGCAGCGTAGCAATGGTGGGAGGCCTCACGCAGTATTTT. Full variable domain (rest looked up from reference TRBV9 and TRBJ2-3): DSGVTQTPKHLITATGQRVTLRCSPRSGDLSVYWYQQSLDQGLQFLIQYYNGEERAKGNILERFSAQQFPDLHSELNLSSLELGDSALYFCASSVAMVGGLTQYFGPGTRLTVL.

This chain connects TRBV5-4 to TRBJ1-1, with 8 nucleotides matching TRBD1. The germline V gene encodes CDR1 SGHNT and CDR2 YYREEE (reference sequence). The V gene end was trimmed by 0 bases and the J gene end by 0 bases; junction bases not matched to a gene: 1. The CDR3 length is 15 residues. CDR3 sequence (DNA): TGTGCCAGCAGCTTGGGGGGACAGGTGAACACTGAAGCTTTCTTT. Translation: CASSLGGQVNTEAFF. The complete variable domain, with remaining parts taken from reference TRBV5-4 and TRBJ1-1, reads ETGVTQSPTHLIKTRGQQVTLRCSSQSGHNTVSWYQQALGQGPQFIFQYYREEENGRGNFPPRFSGLQFPNYSSELNVNALELDDSALYLCASSLGGQVNTEAFFGQGTRLTVV.

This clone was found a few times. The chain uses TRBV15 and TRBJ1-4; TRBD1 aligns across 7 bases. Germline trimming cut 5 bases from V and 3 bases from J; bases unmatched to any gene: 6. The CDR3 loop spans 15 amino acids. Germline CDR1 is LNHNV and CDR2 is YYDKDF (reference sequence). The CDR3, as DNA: TGTGCCACCAGCCTGACAGGGATCTCTAATGAAAAACTGTTTTTT. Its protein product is CATSLTGISNEKLFF.

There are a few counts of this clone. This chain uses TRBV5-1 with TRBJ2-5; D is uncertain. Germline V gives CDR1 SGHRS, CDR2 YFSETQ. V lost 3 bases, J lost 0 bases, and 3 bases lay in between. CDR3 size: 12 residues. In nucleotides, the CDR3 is TGCGCCAGCAGCTCGTACCAAGAGACCCAGTACTTC. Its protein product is CASSSYQETQYF. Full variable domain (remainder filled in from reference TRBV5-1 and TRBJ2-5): KAGVTQTPRYLIKTRGQQVTLSCSPISGHRSVSWYQQTPGQGLQFLFEYFSETQRNKGNFPGRFSGRQFSNSRSEMNVSTLELGDSALYLCASSSYQETQYFGPGTRLLVL.

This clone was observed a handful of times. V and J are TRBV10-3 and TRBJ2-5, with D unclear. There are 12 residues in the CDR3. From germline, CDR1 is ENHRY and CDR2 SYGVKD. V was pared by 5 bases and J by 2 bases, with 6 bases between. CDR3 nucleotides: TGTGCCATCAGTTCAGGACAAGAGACCCAGTACTTC. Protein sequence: CAISSGQETQYF.

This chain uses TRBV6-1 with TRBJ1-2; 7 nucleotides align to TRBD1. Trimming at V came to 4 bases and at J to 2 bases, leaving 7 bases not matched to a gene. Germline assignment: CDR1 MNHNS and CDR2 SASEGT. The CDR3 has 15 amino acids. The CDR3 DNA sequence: TGTGCCAGCAGTGGGGACAGCCCGAGGAACTATGGCTACACCTTC. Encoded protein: CASSGDSPRNYGYTF.

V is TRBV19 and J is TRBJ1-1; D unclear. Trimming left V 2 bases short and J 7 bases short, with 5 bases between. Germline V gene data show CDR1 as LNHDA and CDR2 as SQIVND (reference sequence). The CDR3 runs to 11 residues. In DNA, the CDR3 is TGTGCCAGTAGTATAACGGGTGAAGCTTTCTTT. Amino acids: CASSITGEAFF.

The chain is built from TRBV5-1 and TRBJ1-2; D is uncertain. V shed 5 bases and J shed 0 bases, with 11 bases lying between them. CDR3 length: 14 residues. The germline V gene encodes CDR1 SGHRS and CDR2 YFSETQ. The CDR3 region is CASRFPGTNYGYTF. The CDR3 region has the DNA TGCGCCAGCAGATTCCCCGGGACTAACTATGGCTACACCTTC.

CDR3 sequence: CATEDNIKYGYTF. The DNA for the CDR3 is TGTGCCACCGAGGACAACATCAAGTATGGCTACACCTTC. The V and J genes are TRBV19 and TRBJ1-2; TRBD1 might be the D (5 bases). The CDR3 runs 13 residues. Germline V gene lookup returns CDR1 LNHDA and CDR2 SQIVND (reference sequence). The V gene lost 10 bases and the J gene lost 5 bases, with 17 bases spanning the gap.

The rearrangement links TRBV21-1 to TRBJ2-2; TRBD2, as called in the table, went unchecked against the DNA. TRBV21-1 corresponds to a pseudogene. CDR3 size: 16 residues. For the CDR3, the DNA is TGTGCCAGCAGCGGGATGGAGCGGGGGAGGGACGGGGAGCTGTTTTTT. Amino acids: CASSGMERGRDGELFF.

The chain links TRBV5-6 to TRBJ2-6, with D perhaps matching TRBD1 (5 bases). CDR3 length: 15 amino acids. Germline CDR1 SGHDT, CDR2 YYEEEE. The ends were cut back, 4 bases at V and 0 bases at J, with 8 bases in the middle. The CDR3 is CASSLRGSGANVLTF. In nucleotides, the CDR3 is TGTGCCAGCAGCCTAAGGGGCTCTGGGGCCAACGTCCTGACTTTC.